This entry features one TCR beta chain sequence. Its antigen is not yet known. It has no much larger one-base neighbor in the sample; base qualities were not kept. V was cut back by 1 base and J by 4 bases, leaving a gap of 13 bases between them. As encoded in the germline V gene, CDR1 is SGHTA while CDR2 is FQGNSA. The CDR3 holds 15 amino acids from the cysteine to the phenylalanine. Only CDR3 DNA is held: 45 bases, read in frame from base 1. The CDR3 regions of human TCRbeta chains were analyzed by immunosequencing. In the authors' own workflow: TCRs in the repertoires were matched against a reference library of SARS-CoV-2-specific TCRs that had been generated with the MIRA antigen-specificity platform. Breadth meant the fraction of unique TCRs that were SARS-CoV-2-associated, whereas depth meant the fraction of total T cells that were SARS-CoV-2-associated. Using the MIRA data, each spike-specific TCR was mapped to the spike region that the TCR reacts to and placed in a CD4 or CD8 class. Log10-transformed breadth and depth values were compared by one-way ANOVA with Sidak's multiple comparisons tests. TCRdb mirrors the immuneACCESS table, restricted to in-frame sequences. Some clones are absent from its copies; in checked studies, under half trace to an unresolved V gene, and the reason for the others is unknown. From that table come the V and J calls and clone size; the DNA was used to work out D and trimming. Within this sample are around 170,000 clones, with roughly 91% of them counted one time only. The ten largest clonotypes hold over 0.75% of the sample.

The data derive from a study of T cell responses to AZD1222 COVID-19 vaccine (dated by TCRdb to the early 2020s). About the investigation overall: Because spike-specific TCR depth and breadth did not differ between the two schedules, AZD1222 recipients who got a second dose at roughly 4 weeks were pooled with those who got a second dose at roughly 12 weeks. A total of 230 to 250 trial participants underwent TCR sequencing, of whom roughly 210 received two doses of AZD1222 and some 25 received two doses of the MenACWY control vaccine. Enrollment into the trials was organized by age into subgroups of 18-55, 56-69 and 70-plus years, and those subgroups contained roughly 150, 30 and 60 TCR-sequenced participants, respectively. Findings and caveats that apply to the study as a whole: Spike-specific TCR breadth and depth rose significantly after two AZD1222 doses compared with day 0 and with MenACWY recipients. Vaccine-associated CD4 TCRs spanned the whole spike protein, with dominant responses in regions 160-218 and 743-854. Conclusions about previously exposed vaccinees are limited because only a handful of AZD1222 recipients were SARS-CoV-2 seropositive at baseline. Reportedly, close to half of the unique spike-specific TCRs recognized epitopes lying outside the regions that are mutated in the B.1.351 and B.1.1.7 variants. In the small 56-69-year group, the increase in depth fell short of significance, most likely because of low power. Most participants were white British and females outnumbered males, and the authors suggested that clonal diversity may have been underestimated. No day 14 peak-response samples were available, so repertoires were characterized only after the peak T cell response.

The time point label, read with the paper, signifies: baseline before first vaccination. Samples from vaccinated people were obtained from the UK trials COV001 and COV002, which included a single-blind randomized controlled phase 2/3 trial of AZD1222 (ChAdOx1 nCoV-19) in healthy adults. For TCRbeta chain sequencing, PBMC samples were collected from trial participants at day 0 and at day 28 after the second dose. Recombination joined TRBV7-2 with TRBJ1-1; no D gene is confidently identified. This specimen was peripheral blood, taken on day 0 of AZD1222 vaccination. The receptor was derived from an adult in good health. The CDR3 protein is CASSLGAGQRTEAFF. The DNA is TGTGCCAGCAGCTTAGGGGCAGGCCAGCGCACTGAAGCTTTCTTT.